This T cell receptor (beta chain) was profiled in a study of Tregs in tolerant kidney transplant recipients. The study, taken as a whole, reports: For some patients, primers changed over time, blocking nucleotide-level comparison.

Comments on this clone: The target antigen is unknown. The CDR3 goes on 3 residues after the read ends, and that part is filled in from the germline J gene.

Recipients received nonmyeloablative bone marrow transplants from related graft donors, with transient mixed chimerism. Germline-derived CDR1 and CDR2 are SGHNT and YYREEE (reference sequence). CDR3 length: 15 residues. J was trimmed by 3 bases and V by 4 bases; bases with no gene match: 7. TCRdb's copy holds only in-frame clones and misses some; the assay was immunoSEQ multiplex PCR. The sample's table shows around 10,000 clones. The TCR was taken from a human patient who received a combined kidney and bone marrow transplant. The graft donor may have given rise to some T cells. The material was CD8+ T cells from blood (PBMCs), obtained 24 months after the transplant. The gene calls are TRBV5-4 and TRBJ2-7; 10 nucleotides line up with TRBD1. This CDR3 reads CASSRPGQGLYEQYF. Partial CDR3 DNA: TGTGCCAGCAGCCGCCCGGGACAGGGGCTCTACGAG. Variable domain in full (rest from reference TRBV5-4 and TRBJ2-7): ETGVTQSPTHLIKTRGQQVTLRCSSQSGHNTVSWYQQALGQGPQFIFQYYREEENGRGNFPPRFSGLQFPNYSSELNVNALELDDSALYLCASSRPGQGLYEQYFGPGTRLTVT.